One T cell receptor beta chain is described in this entry. No antigen is known for it. The CDR3 contains 12 residues. The germline V gene encodes CDR1 SQVTM and CDR2 ANQGSEA. V shed 7 bases and J 8 bases; nucleotides not matched to a gene: 7. This sample was taken from a study of cytomegalovirus exposure and HLA in healthy donors. Study-wide background: Around 80 million unique TCR sequences came from HLA-typed donors in an early release. Most genotyped donors, approximately 81% of more than 300, had Caucasian-associated genetic ancestry.

A multiplex PCR was run with 60 Vbeta primers and 13 Jbeta primers. TCRdb keeps only in-frame clones here, not all; method: immunoSEQ multiplex PCR. The table shows roughly 54,000 clones, with approximately 80% occurring only once. Study-wide results and caveats: The records held CMV serostatus as the only immune exposure information.

Material: PBMCs. The gene calls are TRBV29-1 and TRBJ1-3, with 8 bases matching TRBD1. This clonotype was obtained from a man aged 50 or older in good health and CMV-seronegative. The CDR3 region has the DNA TGCAGCGCCGAGGGGGACAGGTACACCATATATTTT. It encodes CSAEGDRYTIYF.